This T cell receptor beta chain was captured in a study of T-cell memory formation after mild COVID-19. This clonotype has a handful of counts. TCRalpha and TCRbeta libraries used 5'RACE with constant-segment primers and UMIs. TCRdb fed the 5' RACE reads into MiXCR, producing one record per CDR3 protein. Among 100,000 to 120,000 distinct CDR3 sequences listed, around a fifth were seen once. The CDR3 covers 12 residues. V lost 1 base and J lost 6, with 7 bases in between. Germline V lookup: CDR1 SEHNR, CDR2 FQNEAQ (reference sequence). This clonotype was sampled from a man younger than 35 who had mild COVID-19 (a few samples of this study predate the infection). Cell type and time point are not known. Sequencing was done on a sample of PBMCs or a T cell subset sorted from them (not recorded which). The chain carries TRBV7-9 and TRBJ2-7; D is undetermined. In DNA, the CDR3 is TGTGCCAGCAGCTTAGTCGCCAGCGAGCAGTACTTC. Translated: CASSLVASEQYF.